These 28 T cell receptor beta chains came from one sample sequenced in a study of regulatory T cells in long-lasting Graves disease. The time point here: newly diagnosed GD, antithyroid drugs for less than 3 months. RNA extracted from PBMCs served as the sequencing template. Investigators prepared the TCR beta libraries by applying iRepertoire HTBI primers and Arm-PCR of CDR3 regions. Using its own MiXCR run on the multiplex PCR reads, TCRdb lists one record per CDR3 protein. The table lists some 250,000 distinct CDR3 sequences, around 20% of them singletons. This specimen was peripheral blood mononuclear cells (PBMCs), taken at new diagnosis, from a patient treated with antithyroid drugs. The receptor source for this set is a female donor with Graves disease.

This clonotype was counted at least ten times. The V call is TRBV4-1, the J call TRBJ2-7; 8 nucleotides align to TRBD1. In germline, CDR1 is MGHRA, CDR2 YSYEKL. V shed 3 bases and J 6 bases; nucleotides not matched to a gene: 13. The CDR3 is 16 amino acids. CDR3 protein: CASSHPNPQGVREQYF. Here the CDR3 DNA reads TGCGCCAGCAGCCACCCCAACCCACAGGGGGTTCGCGAGCAGTACTTC.

In its sample, this clonotype was seen many times. The genes are TRBV12-3 or TRBV12-4 and TRBJ1-4; TRBD1 matches 9 bases. V trimming: 8 bases; J trimming: 4 bases; junction bases outside the gene matches: 5. The CDR3 consists of 14 residues. For the CDR3, the DNA is TGTGCCAGCTCCACAGGGGGCCTTAATGAAAAACTGTTTTTT. This translates into CASSTGGLNEKLFF.

This clonotype was counted at least ten times. The gene calls are TRBV28 and TRBJ2-2, with TRBD1 as a possible D gene (6 bases). V gave up 10 bases and J gave up 1 base, with 19 bases separating them. The CDR3 loop spans 16 amino acids. Germline CDR1 is MDHEN and CDR2 is SYDVKM. The CDR3 sequence is CATKGPRGRNTGELFF. In nucleotides, the CDR3 is TGTGCCACCAAGGGCCCCAGGGGCCGGAACACCGGGGAGCTGTTTTTT.

This clonotype has ten or more counts. The V gene is TRBV20-1, the J gene TRBJ1-1; no definite D call. Germline V gene sequence: CDR1 DFQATT, CDR2 SNEGSKA (reference sequence). CDR3 length equals 12 residues. The germline V and J ends were trimmed by 3 bases and 4 bases, with 9 bases remaining between them. The CDR3 sequence: CSARTGLTEAFF. CDR3 nucleotides: TGCAGTGCTAGGACCGGACTCACTGAAGCTTTCTTT.

This clonotype was seen repeatedly, ten times or more. CDR3 sequence (DNA): TGTGCCATCAACGCAGAGGGGACCGGGGAGCTGTTTTTT. Translation: CAINAEGTGELFF. The chain couples TRBV10-3 to TRBJ2-2; TRBD1 or TRBD2 may be the D gene (5 bases each). Trimming left V 7 bases short and J 5 bases short, with 11 bases between. This CDR3 is 13 amino acids long. The germline CDR1 and CDR2 sequences are ENHRY and SYGVKD.

This clonotype was recorded a few times. This chain joins TRBV15 and TRBJ2-5; D is perhaps TRBD2 (6 bases). Germline V gives CDR1 LNHNV, CDR2 YYDKDF (reference sequence). The length of the CDR3 is 15 residues. The germline V and J ends were trimmed by 0 bases and 2 bases, with 10 bases remaining between them. The CDR3 reads CATSRDLGTQETQYF. DNA of the CDR3: TGTGCCACCAGCAGAGATCTAGGGACTCAAGAGACCCAGTACTTC.

This clonotype was observed a handful of times. A much larger clone differs from this one at a single base, so this may be a read error. This rearrangement joins TRBV28 to TRBJ2-1; D is possibly TRBD1 or TRBD2 (5 bases each). CDR1 and CDR2 (germline): MDHEN, SYDVKM. The CDR3 runs to 15 residues. Trimming took 6 bases from V and 0 from J, leaving 12 bases between them. DNA for the CDR3: TGTGCCAGCAGCTCCGGGGCTTACTCCTACAATGAGCAGTTCTTC. Residues: CASSSGAYSYNEQFF. The full variable domain, its missing parts supplied by reference TRBV28 and TRBJ2-1, is DVKVTQSSRYLVKRTGEKVFLECVQDMDHENMFWYRQDPGLGLRLIYFSYDVKMKEKGDIPEGYSVSREKKERFSLILESASTNQTSMYLCASSSGAYSYNEQFFGPGTRLTVL.

The chain uses TRBV10-2 and TRBJ1-6; tentative D call: TRBD1 (6 bases). This CDR3 comprises 13 residues. The V and J ends lost 7 bases and 5 bases respectively, with 9 bases between them. The germline V gene has CDR1 WSHSY and CDR2 SAAADI. CDR3 loop: CASTHRDNSPLHF. In DNA, the CDR3 is TGCGCCAGCACGCACAGGGATAATTCACCCCTCCACTTT.

This clonotype showed up many times. J is TRBJ2-3 and V is TRBV7-9, with 9 bases aligning to TRBD2. This CDR3 has 15 residues. Germline V CDR1 and CDR2: SEHNR, FQNEAQ (reference sequence). V dropped 5 bases and J dropped 2; count of bases not matched to a gene: 5. CDR3 coding DNA: TGTGCCAGCAGCAGTAGACTAGCGGACACAGATACGCAGTATTTT. This encodes CASSSRLADTDTQYF.

This clonotype was observed many times. V usage is TRBV28 and J usage is TRBJ2-6; 8 bases are a match to TRBD2. The V gene's germline CDR1 is MDHEN and CDR2 SYDVKM. There are 20 residues in the CDR3. The trim removed 5 bases at V and 0 bases at J, leaving 15 bases unmatched. For the CDR3, the DNA is TGTGCCAGCAGTACAACGGGGGGGGGATTCCAGGTCTCTGGGGCCAACGTCCTGACTTTC. It encodes CASSTTGGGFQVSGANVLTF.

This clonotype was detected ten times or more. DNA for the CDR3: TGTGCCAGCAGCTTAGTTACCCTGAACACTGAAGCTTTCTTT. Its translation: CASSLVTLNTEAFF. The chain links TRBV11-1 to TRBJ1-1; D ambiguous. The CDR3 sequence is 14 residues long. Germline CDR1 SGHAT, CDR2 FQDESV (reference sequence). V lost 1 base, J lost 0 bases, and 6 bases lay in between.

This clonotype has a count of ten or more. The chain employs TRBV6-1 and TRBJ2-7, with D uncertain. Between the trimmed V and J ends, which lost 1 base and 0 bases, there was a span of 10 bases. Germline-derived CDR1 and CDR2 are MNHNS and SASEGT. The CDR3 runs to 15 residues. In DNA, the CDR3 is TGTGCCAGCAGTGAAGAGCACGGGTCCTCCTACGAGCAGTACTTC. It specifies CASSEEHGSSYEQYF.

There are many counts of this clonotype. This chain uses TRBV4-3 with TRBJ2-2; D not resolved. The CDR3 loop spans 13 amino acids. Trimming shortened V by 3 bases and J by 7 bases, and 9 bases separated the two germline ends. Germline values: CDR1 LGHNA, CDR2 YSLEER. CDR3 DNA sequence: TGCGCCAGCAGCCAGGGATCGGACGGGGAGCTGTTTTTT. It is translated as CASSQGSDGELFF.

This clonotype was recorded many times. The chain has TRBV20-1 and TRBJ1-1; TRBD1 is a possible D gene (5 bases). Trimming took 5 bases from V and 0 from J, leaving 7 bases between them. Germline CDR1 is DFQATT and CDR2 is SNEGSKA (reference sequence). This CDR3 is built from 12 residues. The DNA of the CDR3 is TGCAGTGCTGGACATGTGAACACTGAAGCTTTCTTT. This translates into CSAGHVNTEAFF.

The gene calls are TRBV25-1 and TRBJ2-1, with 7 positions matching TRBD2. CDR3 length: 14 amino acids. The germline V gene encodes CDR1 MGHDK and CDR2 SYGVNS. V trimming: 2 bases; J trimming: 10 bases; junction bases outside the gene matches: 8. The CDR3 nucleotides read TGTGCCAGCAGTGAACCCCGGGGGGTGCGAGAGCAGTTCTTC. Its translation is CASSEPRGVREQFF.

This clonotype showed up many times. The junction shows a germline mismatch at one end, possibly a read error. V and J are TRBV12-3 or TRBV12-4 and TRBJ2-2; a weak D match, TRBD1 (6 bases). The CDR3 is 14 residues long. The CDR3 here is CAGSFRGLGGELFF. The DNA for the CDR3 is TGTGCCGGCAGTTTCAGGGGCCTCGGCGGGGAGCTGTTTTTT.

Ten or more counts support this clonotype. The chain employs TRBV12-3 or TRBV12-4 and TRBJ1-3; 10 nucleotides match TRBD1. V lost 7 bases and J lost 0; bases outside the gene matches: 9. This CDR3 region has 17 residues. In nucleotides, the CDR3 is TGTGCCAGCAACCCAGGACAGGGGGTGAACTCTGGAAACACCATATATTTT. Protein product: CASNPGQGVNSGNTIYF.

There are many counts of this clonotype. The chain links TRBV7-2 to TRBJ1-1; D is possibly TRBD1 (6 bases). This CDR3 region has 16 residues. Between the trimmed V and J ends, which lost 3 bases and 0 bases, there was a span of 14 bases. Germline V CDR1 and CDR2: SGHTA, FQGNSA. CDR3 in DNA: TGTGCCAGCAGCTTGGCGGGGTGGGGGCTGAACACTGAAGCTTTCTTT. As protein: CASSLAGWGLNTEAFF.

There are many counts of this clonotype. The chain links TRBV24-1 to TRBJ2-3, with 8 nucleotides matching TRBD2. The length of the CDR3 is 16 residues. J was trimmed by 4 bases and V by 4 bases; bases with no gene match: 9. Germline V gene sequence: CDR1 KGHDR, CDR2 SFDVKD. The CDR3 reads CATSDQAGVSSDTQYF. Here the CDR3 DNA reads TGTGCCACCAGTGACCAAGCGGGAGTGAGTTCAGATACGCAGTATTTT.

This clonotype was detected ten times or more. The rearrangement uses TRBV4-3 and TRBJ1-1; D not certain. The CDR3 extends over 15 amino acids. Germline values: CDR1 LGHNA, CDR2 YSLEER. V dropped 0 bases and J dropped 4 bases, with 12 bases sitting between them. The CDR3 reads CASSQDLRVGTEAFF. In nucleotides, the CDR3 is TGCGCCAGCAGCCAAGACCTTCGGGTTGGCACTGAAGCTTTCTTT.

This clonotype was observed a few times. The V call is TRBV5-4, the J call TRBJ2-2; 11 bases are a match to TRBD1. The V and J ends lost 4 bases and 6 bases, in that order; junction bases with no gene match: 2. The length of the CDR3 is 14 residues. Germline lookup yields CDR1 SGHNT and CDR2 YYREEE (reference sequence). The CDR3 region is CASSPDRGPGELFF. The CDR3 bases are TGTGCCAGCAGCCCGGACAGGGGGCCCGGGGAGCTGTTTTTT.

This clonotype showed up many times. The V and J genes are TRBV7-9 and TRBJ1-6; D is possibly TRBD1 (6 bases). The CDR3 covers 21 residues. Germline-derived CDR1 and CDR2 are SEHNR and FQNEAQ (reference sequence). V was pared by 5 bases and J by 7 bases, with 33 bases between. CDR3 in amino acids: CASSPRNKGGPSRDANSPLHF. In DNA form, the CDR3 reads TGTGCCAGCAGCCCCCGAAATAAGGGGGGGCCTAGCAGAGATGCGAATTCACCCCTCCACTTT.

In its sample, this clonotype was seen many times. The J gene is TRBJ1-3, the V gene TRBV7-9, with unresolved D. CDR3 length: 11 residues. Trimming pared 11 bases from V and 3 bases from J, leaving 8 bases between. From germline, CDR1 is SEHNR and CDR2 FQNEAQ (reference sequence). The DNA of the CDR3 is TGTGCCGGCCGTAATGGAAACACCATATATTTT. Its translation: CAGRNGNTIYF.

The chain is built from TRBV2 and TRBJ2-3, with 9 bases lining up with TRBD2. This CDR3 region has 15 residues. V was pared by 8 bases and J by 4 bases, with 10 bases of the junction left unmatched. Germline V gene sequence: CDR1 SNHLY, CDR2 FYNNEI. CDR3: CASGPSGNGADTQYF. The CDR3 DNA reads TGTGCCAGCGGACCTAGCGGGAACGGGGCAGATACGCAGTATTTT.

This clonotype was seen more than once but under ten times. The rearrangement uses TRBV4-2 and TRBJ1-2; no firm D call. The CDR3 consists of 15 residues. Trimming shortened V by 0 bases and J by 4 bases, and 12 bases separated the two germline ends. CDR1 is LGHNA, CDR2 YNFKEQ, per germline. CDR3 amino acids: CASSQDLVQSYGYTF. The DNA for the CDR3 is TGTGCCAGCAGCCAAGATCTAGTACAGTCCTATGGCTACACCTTC.

This clonotype appeared a single time. A far larger clone is one base from this, pointing to a likely read error. A read error is likely, as this CDR3 ends without the conserved phenylalanine or tryptophan. This chain uses TRBV11-1 with TRBJ2-1, with TRBD2 matching over 8 bases. There are 15 residues in the CDR3. V was clipped by 5 bases and J by 6 bases; unmatched bases: 9. Germline V gene lookup returns CDR1 SGHAT and CDR2 FQDESV (reference sequence). The CDR3 bases are TGTGCCAGCAGCCCGGGGGGGGTCACTGTCAATGAGCAGTTCGTC. Residues: CASSPGGVTVNEQFV.

This clonotype was seen a few times. The chain uses TRBV20-1 and TRBJ2-1; the match to TRBD2 covers 8 bases. Germline V gene lookup returns CDR1 DFQATT and CDR2 SNEGSKA (reference sequence). The junction had 9 bases not matched to a gene; V was cut back by 3 bases and J by 5 bases. This CDR3 spans 15 amino acids. The CDR3 region is CSARFIAGSHNEQFF. In DNA form, the CDR3 reads TGCAGTGCTAGGTTCATAGCGGGATCACACAATGAGCAGTTCTTC.

There are a few counts of this clonotype. This chain uses TRBV20-1 with TRBJ2-3; TRBD2 aligns across 11 bases. The CDR3 runs to 17 residues. The germline gives CDR1 DFQATT, CDR2 SNEGSKA (reference sequence). Trimming at V came to 0 bases and at J to 5 bases, leaving 10 bases not matched to a gene. This chain's CDR3 is CSARDPLLAGVLDTQYF. DNA for the CDR3: TGCAGTGCTAGAGATCCCTTACTAGCGGGAGTTTTAGATACGCAGTATTTT.